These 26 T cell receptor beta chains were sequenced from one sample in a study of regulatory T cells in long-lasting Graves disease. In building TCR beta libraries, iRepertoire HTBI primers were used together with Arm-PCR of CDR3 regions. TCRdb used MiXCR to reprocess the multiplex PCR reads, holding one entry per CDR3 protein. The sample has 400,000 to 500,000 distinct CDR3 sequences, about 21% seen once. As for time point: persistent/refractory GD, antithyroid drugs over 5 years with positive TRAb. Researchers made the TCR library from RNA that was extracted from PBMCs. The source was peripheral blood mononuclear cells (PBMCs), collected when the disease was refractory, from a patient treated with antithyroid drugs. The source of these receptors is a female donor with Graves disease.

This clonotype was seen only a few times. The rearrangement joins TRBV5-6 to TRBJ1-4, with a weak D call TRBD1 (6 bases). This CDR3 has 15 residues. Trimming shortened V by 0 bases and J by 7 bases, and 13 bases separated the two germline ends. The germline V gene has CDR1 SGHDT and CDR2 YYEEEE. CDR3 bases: TGTGCCAGCAGCTTGGACACAGGGAGGGGTGAAAAACTGTTTTTT. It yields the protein CASSLDTGRGEKLFF. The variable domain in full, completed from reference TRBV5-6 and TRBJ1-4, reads DAGVTQSPTHLIKTRGQQVTLRCSPKSGHDTVSWYQQALGQGPQFIFQYYEEEERQRGNFPDRFSGHQFPNYSSELNVNALLLGDSALYLCASSLDTGRGEKLFFGSGTQLSVL.

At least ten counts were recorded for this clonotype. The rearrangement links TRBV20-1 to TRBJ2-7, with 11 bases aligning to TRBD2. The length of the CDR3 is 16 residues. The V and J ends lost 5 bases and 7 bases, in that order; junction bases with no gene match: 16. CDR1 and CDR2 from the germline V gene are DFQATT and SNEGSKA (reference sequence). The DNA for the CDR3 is TGCAGTGCTCGTACGGCGGGACTAGCGGCCCCGGGGGAGCAGTACTTC. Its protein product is CSARTAGLAAPGEQYF.

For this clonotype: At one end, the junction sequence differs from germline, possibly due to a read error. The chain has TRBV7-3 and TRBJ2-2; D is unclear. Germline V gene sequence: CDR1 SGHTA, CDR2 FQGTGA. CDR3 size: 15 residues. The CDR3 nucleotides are TGTGCCAGCAGTTTAAGCGATATATACACCGGGGAGCTGTTTTTT. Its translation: CASSLSDIYTGELFF.

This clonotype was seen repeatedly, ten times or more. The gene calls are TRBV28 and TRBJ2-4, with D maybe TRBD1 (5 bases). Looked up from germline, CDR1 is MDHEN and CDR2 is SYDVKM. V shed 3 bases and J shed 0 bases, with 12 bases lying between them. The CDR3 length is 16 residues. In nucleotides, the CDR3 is TGTGCCAGCAGTTTGGGGCCGGCTCTAGCCAAAAACATTCAGTACTTC. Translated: CASSLGPALAKNIQYF.

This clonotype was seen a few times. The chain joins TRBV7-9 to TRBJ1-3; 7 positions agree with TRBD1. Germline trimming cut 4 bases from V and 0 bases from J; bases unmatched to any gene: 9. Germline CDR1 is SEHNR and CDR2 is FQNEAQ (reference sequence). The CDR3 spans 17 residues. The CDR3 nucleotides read TGTGCCAGCAGCTCCCAGGACAGGCAGTTCTCTGGAAACACCATATATTTT. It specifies CASSSQDRQFSGNTIYF.

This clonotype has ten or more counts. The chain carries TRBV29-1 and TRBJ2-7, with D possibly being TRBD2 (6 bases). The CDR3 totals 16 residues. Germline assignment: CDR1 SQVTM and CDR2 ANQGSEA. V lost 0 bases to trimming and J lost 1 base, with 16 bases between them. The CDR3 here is CSVEELGLGGSYEQYF. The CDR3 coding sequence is TGCAGCGTTGAAGAGTTGGGACTCGGCGGTTCCTACGAGCAGTACTTC.

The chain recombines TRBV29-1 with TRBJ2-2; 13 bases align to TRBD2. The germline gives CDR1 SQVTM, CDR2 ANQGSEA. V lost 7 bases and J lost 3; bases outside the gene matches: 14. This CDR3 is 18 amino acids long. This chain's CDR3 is CSASGLAGPRYDTGELFF. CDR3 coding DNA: TGCAGCGCCTCGGGACTAGCGGGACCCCGCTACGACACCGGGGAGCTGTTTTTT.

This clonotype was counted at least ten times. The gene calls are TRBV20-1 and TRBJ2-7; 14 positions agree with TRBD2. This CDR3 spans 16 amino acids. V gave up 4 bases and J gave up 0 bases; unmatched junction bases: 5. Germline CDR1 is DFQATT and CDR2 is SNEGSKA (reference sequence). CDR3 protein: CSATGLAGEGSYEQYF. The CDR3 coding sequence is TGCAGTGCTACGGGACTAGCGGGAGAAGGCTCCTACGAGCAGTACTTC.

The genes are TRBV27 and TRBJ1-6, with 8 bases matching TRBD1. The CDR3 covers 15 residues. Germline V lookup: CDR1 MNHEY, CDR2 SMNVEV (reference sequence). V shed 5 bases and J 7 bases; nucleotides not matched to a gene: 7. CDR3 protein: CASSKGQGVNSPLHF. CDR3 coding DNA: TGTGCCAGCAGTAAAGGACAGGGTGTGAATTCACCCCTCCACTTT.

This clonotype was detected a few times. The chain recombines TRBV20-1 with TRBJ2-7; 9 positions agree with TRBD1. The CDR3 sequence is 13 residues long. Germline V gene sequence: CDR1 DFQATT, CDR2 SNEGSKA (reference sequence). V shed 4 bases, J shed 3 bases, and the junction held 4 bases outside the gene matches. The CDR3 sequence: CSATRDRVYEQYF. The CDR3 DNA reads TGCAGTGCTACCCGGGACAGGGTCTACGAGCAGTACTTC.

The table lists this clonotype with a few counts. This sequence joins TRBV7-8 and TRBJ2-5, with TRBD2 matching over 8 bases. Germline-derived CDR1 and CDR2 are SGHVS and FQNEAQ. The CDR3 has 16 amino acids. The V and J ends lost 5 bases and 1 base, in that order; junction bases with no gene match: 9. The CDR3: CASSPPALAVQETQYF. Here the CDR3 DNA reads TGTGCCAGCAGCCCCCCGGCACTAGCGGTCCAAGAGACCCAGTACTTC.

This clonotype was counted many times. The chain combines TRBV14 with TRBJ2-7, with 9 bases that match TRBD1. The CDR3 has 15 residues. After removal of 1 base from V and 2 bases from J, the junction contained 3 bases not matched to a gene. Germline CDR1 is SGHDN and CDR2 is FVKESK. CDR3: CASSQVGQGPYEQYF. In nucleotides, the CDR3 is TGTGCCAGCAGCCAAGTTGGACAGGGGCCCTACGAGCAGTACTTC.

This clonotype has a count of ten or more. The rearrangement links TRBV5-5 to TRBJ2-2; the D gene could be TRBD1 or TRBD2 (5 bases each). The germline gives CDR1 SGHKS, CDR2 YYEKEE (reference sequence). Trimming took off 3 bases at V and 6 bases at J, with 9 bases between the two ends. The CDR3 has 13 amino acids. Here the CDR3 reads CASSWDVPGELFF. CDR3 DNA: TGTGCCAGCAGCTGGGACGTTCCCGGGGAGCTGTTTTTT.

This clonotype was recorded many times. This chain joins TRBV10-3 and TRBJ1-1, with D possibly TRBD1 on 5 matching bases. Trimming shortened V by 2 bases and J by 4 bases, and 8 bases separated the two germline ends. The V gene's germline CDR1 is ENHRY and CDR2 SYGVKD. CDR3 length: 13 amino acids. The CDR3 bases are TGTGCCATCAGTGAGGTGGGGGGCACTGAAGCTTTCTTT. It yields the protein CAISEVGGTEAFF.

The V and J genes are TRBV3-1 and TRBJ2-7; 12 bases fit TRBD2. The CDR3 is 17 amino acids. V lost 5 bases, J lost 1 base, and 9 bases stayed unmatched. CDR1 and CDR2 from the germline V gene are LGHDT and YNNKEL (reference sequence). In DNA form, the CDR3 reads TGTGCCAGCAGCGAGAGGACTAGCGGGATGGGGTCCTACGAGCAGTACTTC. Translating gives CASSERTSGMGSYEQYF.

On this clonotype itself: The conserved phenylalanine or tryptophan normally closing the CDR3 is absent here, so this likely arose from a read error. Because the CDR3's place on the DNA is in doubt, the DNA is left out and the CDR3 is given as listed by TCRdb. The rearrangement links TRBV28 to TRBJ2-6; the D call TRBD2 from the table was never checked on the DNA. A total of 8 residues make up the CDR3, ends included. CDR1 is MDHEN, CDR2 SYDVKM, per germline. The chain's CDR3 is CASNPGTS.

Written as DNA, the CDR3 is TGTGCCAGCAGCGTAGCACAGGGGGCAAAAGAGACCCAGTACTTC. Amino acid sequence: CASSVAQGAKETQYF. J is TRBJ2-5 and V is TRBV9, with 9 bases aligning to TRBD1. J lost 3 bases, V lost 0 bases, and 3 bases had no gene match. Germline V gives CDR1 SGDLS, CDR2 YYNGEE. The CDR3 runs to 15 residues.

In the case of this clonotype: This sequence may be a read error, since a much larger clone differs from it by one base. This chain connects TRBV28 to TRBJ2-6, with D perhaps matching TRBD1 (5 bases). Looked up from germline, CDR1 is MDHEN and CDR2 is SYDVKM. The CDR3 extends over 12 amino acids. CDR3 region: CASRSGANVLAF. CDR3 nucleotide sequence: TGTGCCAGCAGGTCTGGGGCCAACGTCCTGGCTTTC.

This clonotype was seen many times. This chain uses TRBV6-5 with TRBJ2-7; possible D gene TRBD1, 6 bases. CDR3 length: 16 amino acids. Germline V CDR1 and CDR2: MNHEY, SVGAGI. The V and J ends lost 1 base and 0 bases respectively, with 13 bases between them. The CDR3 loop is CASSYFRTVSSYEQYF. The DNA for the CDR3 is TGTGCCAGCAGTTACTTCCGGACAGTGAGCTCCTACGAGCAGTACTTC.

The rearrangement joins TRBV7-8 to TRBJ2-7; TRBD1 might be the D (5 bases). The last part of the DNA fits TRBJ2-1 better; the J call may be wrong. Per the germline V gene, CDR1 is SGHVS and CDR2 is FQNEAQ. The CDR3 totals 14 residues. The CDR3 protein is CASSLSFQGNEQFF. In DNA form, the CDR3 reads TGTGCCAGCAGCTTAAGTTTTCAGGGAAATGAGCAGTTCTTC.

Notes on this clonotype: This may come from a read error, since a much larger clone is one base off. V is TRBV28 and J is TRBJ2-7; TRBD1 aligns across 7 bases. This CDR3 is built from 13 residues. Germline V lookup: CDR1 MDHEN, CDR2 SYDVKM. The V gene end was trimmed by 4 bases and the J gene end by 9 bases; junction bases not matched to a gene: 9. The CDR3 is CASSSQQTGTQYF. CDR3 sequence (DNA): TGTGCCAGCAGTTCACAGCAGACAGGGACGCAGTACTTC.

The CDR3 reads CASSPGTGVDEQYF. The CDR3 nucleotides read TGTGCCAGCTCACCCGGGACAGGGGTCGACGAGCAGTACTTC. The V call is TRBV18, the J call TRBJ2-7, with 10 bases fitting TRBD1. The trim removed 3 bases at V and 5 bases at J, leaving 4 bases unmatched. The CDR3 contains 14 residues. Germline CDR1 and CDR2: KGHSH and LQKENI.

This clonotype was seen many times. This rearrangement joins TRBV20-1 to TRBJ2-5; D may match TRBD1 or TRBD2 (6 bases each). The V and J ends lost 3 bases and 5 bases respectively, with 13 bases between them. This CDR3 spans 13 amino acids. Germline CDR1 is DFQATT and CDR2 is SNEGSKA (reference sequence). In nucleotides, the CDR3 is TGCAGTGCTAGCGTGGGGGGCAGGGAGACCCAGTACTTC. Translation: CSASVGGRETQYF.

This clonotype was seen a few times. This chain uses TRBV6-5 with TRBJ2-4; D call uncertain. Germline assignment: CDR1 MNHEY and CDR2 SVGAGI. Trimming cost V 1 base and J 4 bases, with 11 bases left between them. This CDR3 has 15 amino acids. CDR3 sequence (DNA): TGTGCCAGCAGTTACTTCGAGTCCGGGAAAAACATTCAGTACTTC. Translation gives CASSYFESGKNIQYF.

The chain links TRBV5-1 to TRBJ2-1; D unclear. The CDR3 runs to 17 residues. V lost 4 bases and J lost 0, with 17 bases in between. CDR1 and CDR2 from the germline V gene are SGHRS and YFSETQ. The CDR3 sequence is CASSNPTRRSSYNEQFF. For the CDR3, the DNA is TGCGCCAGCAGCAACCCGACCAGGCGGAGCTCCTACAATGAGCAGTTCTTC.

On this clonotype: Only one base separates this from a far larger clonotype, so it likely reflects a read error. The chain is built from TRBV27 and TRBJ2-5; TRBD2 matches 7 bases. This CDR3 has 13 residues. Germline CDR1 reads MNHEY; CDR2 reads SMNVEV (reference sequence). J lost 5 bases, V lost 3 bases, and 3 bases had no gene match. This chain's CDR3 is CASSFGEGETQYF. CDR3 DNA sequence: TGTGCCAGCAGTTTCGGGGAGGGGGAGACCCAGTACTTC.